This paragraph covers one TCR beta chain sequence. As yet, its antigen is unknown. The sample is drawn from a study of vaccination effects on CD4 cells after COVID-19. At the end of 9 to 11 days of culture, CD4+ T cells were isolated. CDR3 size: 14 residues. Some clones are missing from TCRdb's copy, which holds only in-frame ones; the method was immunoSEQ multiplex PCR. The sample holds 50,000 to 60,000 clones, over 60% seen once. Here the sequenced sample was CD4+ T cells from PBMCs cultured without peptide, taken before COVID-19 vaccination. The rearrangement joins TRBV21-1 to TRBJ2-7; TRBD1, as called in the table, went unchecked against the DNA. TRBV21-1 is an annotated pseudogene. This TCR came from a human donor who received a COVID-19 vaccine. The CDR3 is CASSVRDRVYEQYV. The CDR3, as DNA: TGTGCCAGCAGCGTCCGGGACAGGGTGTACGAGCAGTACGTC.